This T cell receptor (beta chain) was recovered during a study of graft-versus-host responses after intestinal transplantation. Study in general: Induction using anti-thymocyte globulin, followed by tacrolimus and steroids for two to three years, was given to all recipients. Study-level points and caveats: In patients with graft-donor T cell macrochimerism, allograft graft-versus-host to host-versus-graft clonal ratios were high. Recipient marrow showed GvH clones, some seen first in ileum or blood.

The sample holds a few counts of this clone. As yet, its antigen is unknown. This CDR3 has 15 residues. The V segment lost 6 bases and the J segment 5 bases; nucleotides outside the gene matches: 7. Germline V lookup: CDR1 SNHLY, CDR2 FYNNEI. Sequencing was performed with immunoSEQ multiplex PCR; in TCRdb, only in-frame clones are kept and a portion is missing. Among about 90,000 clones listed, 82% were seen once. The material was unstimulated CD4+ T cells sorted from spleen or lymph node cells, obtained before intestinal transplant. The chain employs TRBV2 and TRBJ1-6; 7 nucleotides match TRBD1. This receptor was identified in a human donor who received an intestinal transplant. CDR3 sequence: CASRNRGDNNSPLHF. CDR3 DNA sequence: TGTGCCAGCAGAAACAGGGGCGATAATAATTCACCCCTCCACTTT.